Below, 22 T cell receptor beta chains from the same sample are listed, as sequenced in a study of glioma-infiltrating T cells after dendritic cell vaccination. Clones were sequenced by immunoSEQ multiplex PCR, and TCRdb holds only the in-frame ones, with some missing. The profile covers 85,000 to 110,000 clones, with about four fifths appearing a single time and less than 15% taken by the ten largest. The input for sequencing was blood, taken before dendritic cell vaccination. The receptors stem from a human donor with glioblastoma.

The rearrangement links TRBV7-9 to TRBJ1-6, with 10 positions matching TRBD1. In germline, CDR1 is SEHNR, CDR2 FQNEAQ (reference sequence). After removal of 5 bases from V and 5 bases from J, the junction contained 3 bases not matched to a gene. The CDR3 is 15 residues long. Here the CDR3 reads CASSGDRGDNSPLHF. The CDR3 DNA is TGTGCCAGCAGCGGGGACAGGGGAGATAATTCACCCCTCCACTTT.

The chain has TRBV6-4 and TRBJ1-1; D perhaps matches TRBD1 (5 bases). V was shortened by 0 bases and J by 7 bases, with 18 bases between the two germline ends. Looked up from germline, CDR1 is MRHNA and CDR2 is SNTAGT. The CDR3 totals 16 residues. CDR3 loop: CASSDSTNPTTGEAFF. CDR3 coding DNA: TGTGCCAGCAGTGACTCGACCAACCCAACCACAGGTGAAGCTTTCTTT.

The genes are TRBV11-2 and TRBJ2-4, with D possibly matching TRBD2 (6 bases). V lost 4 bases and J 1 base, leaving 11 bases between the germline ends. The CDR3 covers 15 residues. Germline V gene lookup returns CDR1 SGHAT and CDR2 FQNNGV. CDR3: CASSSRGMAKNIQYF. DNA of the CDR3: TGTGCCAGCAGCTCCCGGGGGATGGCCAAAAACATTCAGTACTTC.

This chain's CDR3 is CASSHSSQGIWTQYF. In nucleotides, the CDR3 is TGCGCCAGCAGCCATTCTTCTCAGGGCATTTGGACCCAGTACTTC. V is TRBV5-1 and J is TRBJ2-5, with a possible D match to TRBD1 (5 bases). Germline values: CDR1 SGHRS, CDR2 YFSETQ. V lost 4 bases to trimming and J lost 7 bases, with 20 bases between them. The length of the CDR3 is 15 residues.

The chain recombines TRBV5-7 with TRBJ2-3; D is unresolved. TRBV5-7 is flagged as an ORF with uncertain function. The CDR3 contains 13 residues. V was pared by 1 base and J by 5 bases, with 8 bases between. The CDR3 sequence is CASSLISLDTQYF. The CDR3 DNA reads as TGTGCCAGCAGCTTGATTAGTTTAGATACGCAGTATTTT.

This clone occurred many times. V and J are TRBV4-3 and TRBJ2-2; 8 bases match TRBD2. After removal of 4 bases from V and 4 bases from J, the junction contained 14 bases not matched to a gene. This CDR3 is 18 amino acids long. The germline V gene encodes CDR1 LGHNA and CDR2 YSLEER. Written as DNA, the CDR3 is TGCGCCAGCAGCCTATTGGGGGCGGGGGGTCCCATCACCGGGGAGCTGTTTTTT. Its translation is CASSLLGAGGPITGELFF.

The chain couples TRBV29-1 to TRBJ1-2, with unresolved D. CDR1 and CDR2 (germline): SQVTM, ANQGSEA. The CDR3 runs 12 residues. Trimming stripped 0 bases from V and 3 bases from J, with 5 bases between. The CDR3 nucleotides are TGCAGCGTTGAAGATCTTGACTATGGCTACACCTTC. Its protein product is CSVEDLDYGYTF.

J is TRBJ1-5 and V is TRBV30; D unclear. Trimming shortened V by 2 bases and J by 1 base, and 6 bases separated the two germline ends. There are 13 residues in the CDR3. CDR1 and CDR2 from the germline V gene are GTSNPN and SVGIG (reference sequence). DNA for the CDR3: TGTGCCTGGAGTAGCGACAGCAATCAGCCCCAGCATTTT. This translates into CAWSSDSNQPQHF. The variable domain in full, completed from reference TRBV30 and TRBJ1-5, reads SQTIHQWPATLVQPVGSPLSLECTVEGTSNPNLYWYRQAAGRGLQLLFYSVGIGQISSEVPQNLSASRPQDRQFILSSKKLLLSDSGFYLCAWSSDSNQPQHFGDGTRLSIL.

Comment on this clone: The same CDR3 also results from other DNA sequences found in this sample. The rearrangement uses TRBV19 and TRBJ1-6, with 8 bases identical to TRBD1. This CDR3 contains 17 residues. V gave up 3 bases and J gave up 1 base; unmatched junction bases: 5. Germline V gene data show CDR1 as LNHDA and CDR2 as SQIVND (reference sequence). CDR3: CASSINRGASYNSPLHF. The CDR3, as DNA: TGTGCCAGTAGTATTAACAGGGGGGCGTCCTATAATTCACCCCTCCACTTT.

The chain recombines TRBV12-5 with TRBJ1-1; 11 bases align to TRBD1. CDR3 length equals 15 residues. Germline values: CDR1 LGHNT, CDR2 FRNRAP. Unmatched junction bases numbered 5, after V lost 5 bases and J lost 3 bases. Here the CDR3 DNA reads TGTGCTAGTGGTCCGGACAGGGGGCGGGACACTGAAGCTTTCTTT. As protein: CASGPDRGRDTEAFF.

V usage is TRBV5-1 and J usage is TRBJ2-2; no clear D. Germline CDR1 is SGHRS and CDR2 is YFSETQ. The CDR3 is 15 amino acids. Between the trimmed V and J ends, which lost 4 bases and 3 bases, there was a span of 13 bases. CDR3 region: CASSPDTLHTGELFF. The CDR3 DNA sequence: TGCGCCAGCAGCCCAGACACATTACACACCGGGGAGCTGTTTTTT.

The chain employs TRBV19 and TRBJ1-2; tentatively, D is TRBD1 (5 bases). The CDR3 runs 14 residues. Trimming removed 5 bases from V and 7 bases from J, with 17 bases in between. Germline V CDR1 and CDR2: LNHDA, SQIVND (reference sequence). DNA of the CDR3: TGTGCCAGTAGTTTACAGGCTGACGGATCTGGCTACACCTTC. This encodes CASSLQADGSGYTF.

The chain carries TRBV7-2 and TRBJ2-4; 7 nucleotides align to TRBD2. Germline assignment: CDR1 SGHTA and CDR2 FQGNSA. V dropped 2 bases and J dropped 6; count of bases not matched to a gene: 4. The CDR3 spans 14 residues. CDR3 sequence (DNA): TGTGCCAGCAGCTTAAATTCGGGGGGAAACATTCAGTACTTC. Translating gives CASSLNSGGNIQYF.

The chain uses TRBV7-2 and TRBJ1-5, with TRBD1 matching over 7 bases. V lost 7 bases and J lost 7; bases outside the gene matches: 7. Looked up from germline, CDR1 is SGHTA and CDR2 is FQGNSA. The CDR3 is made up of 13 amino acids. Here the CDR3 reads CASTGGFGQPQHF. In nucleotides, the CDR3 is TGTGCCAGCACAGGGGGGTTCGGCCAGCCCCAGCATTTT. Using reference TRBV7-2 and TRBJ1-5 for the parts outside the CDR3, the full variable domain is GAGVSQSPSNKVTEKGKDVELRCDPISGHTALYWYRQSLGQGLEFLIYFQGNSAPDKSGLPSDRFSAERTGGSVSTLTIQRTQQEDSAVYLCASTGGFGQPQHFGDGTRLSIL.

The gene calls are TRBV5-1 and TRBJ1-2, with 9 bases aligning to TRBD1. The CDR3 runs to 15 residues. The germline V gene encodes CDR1 SGHRS and CDR2 YFSETQ. The V and J ends lost 0 bases and 4 bases, in that order; junction bases with no gene match: 4. CDR3 nucleotides: TGCGCCAGCAGCTTGGAGGGACAGGGTAGCTATGGCTACACCTTC. This codes for CASSLEGQGSYGYTF.

This sequence joins TRBV2 and TRBJ1-2, with 7 bases that match TRBD1. This CDR3 comprises 13 residues. Looked up from germline, CDR1 is SNHLY and CDR2 is FYNNEI. The junction had 2 bases not matched to a gene; V was cut back by 3 bases and J by 4 bases. The CDR3 DNA follows: TGTGCCAGCAGTGATCAGGGGGTCTATGGCTACACCTTC. Amino acid sequence: CASSDQGVYGYTF.

This clone has just a few counts. The chain links TRBV18 to TRBJ2-5, with D maybe TRBD2 (6 bases). The CDR3 spans 14 residues. CDR1 and CDR2 (germline): KGHSH, LQKENI. With 3 bases removed from V and 5 bases from J, the gap between germline ends came to 13 bases. Here the CDR3 DNA reads TGTGCCAGCTCACCGGGGACTGGCGGGGAGACCCAGTACTTC. Amino acid sequence: CASSPGTGGETQYF.

The chain links TRBV11-1 to TRBJ2-3; the match to TRBD1 covers 9 bases. V shed 5 bases and J 4 bases; nucleotides not matched to a gene: 7. Germline V CDR1 and CDR2: SGHAT, FQDESV (reference sequence). The CDR3 spans 15 residues. The DNA of the CDR3 is TGTGCCAGCAGCATAGGACAGGGGTTATCAGATACGCAGTATTTT. Translating it yields CASSIGQGLSDTQYF.

The chain couples TRBV30 to TRBJ1-2; D gene uncertain. The CDR3 is 13 amino acids. Germline lookup yields CDR1 GTSNPN and CDR2 SVGIG (reference sequence). V gave up 2 bases and J gave up 1 base, with 8 bases separating them. CDR3 nucleotides: TGTGCCTGGAGTCGAGGGCTTAACTATGGCTACACCTTC. Encoded protein: CAWSRGLNYGYTF. Drawing the rest from reference TRBV30 and TRBJ1-2, the complete variable domain is SQTIHQWPATLVQPVGSPLSLECTVEGTSNPNLYWYRQAAGRGLQLLFYSVGIGQISSEVPQNLSASRPQDRQFILSSKKLLLSDSGFYLCAWSRGLNYGYTFGSGTRLTVV.

The chain uses TRBV7-2 and TRBJ2-7; D possibly corresponds to TRBD1 (6 bases). Trimming took 5 bases from V and 0 from J, leaving 14 bases between them. The CDR3 is 15 residues long. Germline CDR1 SGHTA, CDR2 FQGNSA. CDR3 in DNA: TGTGCCAGCAGCGCCGTAGGACAGAGCTCCTACGAGCAGTACTTC. Its protein product is CASSAVGQSSYEQYF.

The chain links TRBV7-9 to TRBJ2-3; TRBD2 matches 9 bases. CDR3 length equals 15 residues. Germline CDR1 is SEHNR and CDR2 is FQNEAQ (reference sequence). The trim removed 5 bases at V and 5 bases at J, leaving 8 bases unmatched. The CDR3 protein is CASSQSSGGGDTQYF. In nucleotides, the CDR3 is TGTGCCAGCAGCCAAAGTAGCGGGGGAGGAGATACGCAGTATTTT.

The chain has TRBV5-6 and TRBJ1-2; D possibly corresponds to TRBD1 (5 bases). This CDR3 spans 12 amino acids. Trimming took off 8 bases at V and 2 bases at J, with 10 bases between the two ends. Germline V CDR1 and CDR2: SGHDT, YYEEEE. CDR3 sequence (DNA): TGTGCCAGGGATGGGGGGAACTATGGCTACACCTTC. Amino acid sequence: CARDGGNYGYTF.